The 21 T cell receptor beta chains listed next were all sequenced from one sample in a study of blood T cell repertoires in COVID-19 (TCRdb year 2020). Library preparation employed the immunoSEQ multiplex PCR assay. TCRdb provides this immuneACCESS table in a form limited to in-frame rearrangements. Some clones are lacking; in checked studies, under half of them reflect an unresolved V gene, and why the rest are absent is not known. For this sample there are approximately 300,000 clones; 85% to 90% appear just once. 4% to 5% of the sample rests with the top ten. Sample: PBMCs or T cells enriched from blood (not recorded which). The source of these receptors is a man aged 25 to 40 who had recovered from COVID-19.

The rearrangement links TRBV6-1 to TRBJ1-5; D is unresolved. The CDR3 covers 14 residues. V was pared by 2 bases and J by 2 bases, with 7 bases between. Germline V gene sequence: CDR1 MNHNS, CDR2 SASEGT. The CDR3 here is CASSELGGNQPQHF. The CDR3, as DNA: TGTGCCAGCAGTGAACTCGGTGGCAATCAGCCCCAGCATTTT.

This clone was recorded once. The chain couples TRBV7-2 to TRBJ2-5, with a possible D match to TRBD2 (7 bases). The V gene's germline CDR1 is SGHTA and CDR2 FQGNSA. This CDR3 is built from 16 residues. V shed 4 bases and J shed 2 bases, with 17 bases lying between them. In nucleotides, the CDR3 is TGTGCCAGCAGCTCCTCGGGGGGCCTTTATCAAGAGACCCAGTACTTC. Its protein is CASSSSGGLYQETQYF.

The V gene is TRBV27, the J gene TRBJ2-3, with 11 bases fitting TRBD2. The length of the CDR3 is 15 residues. The V gene end was trimmed by 5 bases and the J gene end by 3 bases; junction bases not matched to a gene: 4. The germline gives CDR1 MNHEY, CDR2 SMNVEV (reference sequence). The DNA of the CDR3 is TGTGCCAGCAGTCCGGGACTAGCGGCAACAGATACGCAGTATTTT. Translated, it gives CASSPGLAATDTQYF.

The chain combines TRBV4-1 with TRBJ1-2, with 7 positions matching TRBD1. CDR3 size: 17 residues. V dropped 0 bases and J dropped 2; count of bases not matched to a gene: 9. Germline V gene lookup returns CDR1 MGHRA and CDR2 YSYEKL. CDR3 in DNA: TGCGCCAGCAGCCAAGATACTACGAGGGGGCGCAACTATGGCTACACCTTC. It yields the protein CASSQDTTRGRNYGYTF.

As to this clone: Other DNA sequences of this sample code for an identical CDR3. This chain joins TRBV12-3 or TRBV12-4 and TRBJ2-3; TRBD2 might be the D (5 bases). This CDR3 region has 12 residues. With 6 bases removed from V and 5 bases from J, the gap between germline ends came to 9 bases. CDR3: CASSLRGDTQYF. CDR3 sequence (DNA): TGTGCCAGCAGCCTCCGGGGAGATACGCAGTATTTT.

The chain carries TRBV19 and TRBJ1-1, with D maybe TRBD1 (6 bases). The CDR3 length is 14 residues. CDR1 is LNHDA and CDR2 is SQIVND in the germline V gene (reference sequence). Trimming stripped 6 bases from V and 1 base from J, with 12 bases between. The CDR3 DNA follows: TGTGCCAGTAGCCCAGGGGTCAGGAACACTGAAGCTTTCTTT. It codes for CASSPGVRNTEAFF.

CDR3 residues: CASRPGTANYGYTF. CDR3 DNA sequence: TGTGCCAGCAGGCCAGGGACAGCTAACTATGGCTACACCTTC. The chain is built from TRBV6-5 and TRBJ1-2; 7 bases are shared with TRBD1. Germline V gene lookup returns CDR1 MNHEY and CDR2 SVGAGI. V trimming: 6 bases; J trimming: 0 bases; junction bases outside the gene matches: 4. This CDR3 has 14 residues.

A single count supports this clone. The chain couples TRBV7-8 to TRBJ2-2; 7 positions agree with TRBD1. The CDR3 has 14 residues. J gave up 7 bases and V 5 bases, and 7 bases lay outside the gene matches. Germline lookup yields CDR1 SGHVS and CDR2 FQNEAQ. The DNA of the CDR3 is TGTGCCAGCAGCGCCCTGACAGGGAGCGGGGAGCTGTTTTTT. Translating gives CASSALTGSGELFF.

The gene calls are TRBV18 and TRBJ1-2, with D possibly TRBD1 on 5 matching bases. Trimming removed 5 bases at V and 5 bases at J, with 9 bases between. The CDR3 length is 12 residues. Germline CDR1 and CDR2: KGHSH and LQKENI. The CDR3, as DNA: TGTGCCAGCTCAAGGGGAGGGTATGGCTACACCTTC. This sequence encodes CASSRGGYGYTF.

V is TRBV5-1 and J is TRBJ2-2; TRBD1 matches 7 bases. Germline V lookup: CDR1 SGHRS, CDR2 YFSETQ. CDR3 length: 13 amino acids. V trimming: 5 bases; J trimming: 5 bases; junction bases outside the gene matches: 3. The DNA for the CDR3 is TGCGCCAGCAGACAGGGGAGTACCGGGGAGCTGTTTTTT. It specifies CASRQGSTGELFF.

The V and J genes are TRBV7-9 and TRBJ1-1, with 10 bases aligning to TRBD1. The CDR3 is 18 amino acids. CDR1 and CDR2 (germline): SEHNR, FQNEAQ (reference sequence). The ends lost 0 bases at V and 4 bases at J; junction bases unmatched: 11. The CDR3 protein is CASSLALGQGTTGTEAFF. For the CDR3, the DNA is TGTGCCAGCAGCTTAGCACTGGGACAGGGGACAACGGGCACTGAAGCTTTCTTT.

The chain joins TRBV6-1 to TRBJ1-2; D may be TRBD1 (5 bases). CDR1 and CDR2 from the germline V gene are MNHNS and SASEGT. The V and J ends lost 2 bases and 1 base respectively, with 14 bases between them. The CDR3 is 16 amino acids. This CDR3 is CASSEPYTTVNYGYTF. Written as DNA, the CDR3 is TGTGCCAGCAGTGAACCCTACACGACAGTTAACTATGGCTACACCTTC.

The chain joins TRBV2 to TRBJ2-7; D is unclear. The CDR3 loop spans 15 amino acids. The germline V gene encodes CDR1 SNHLY and CDR2 FYNNEI. With 6 bases removed from V and 0 bases from J, the gap between germline ends came to 15 bases. CDR3 sequence (DNA): TGTGCCAGCAGCCAAGCCAGGTACCCCTCCTACGAGCAGTACTTC. It encodes CASSQARYPSYEQYF.

The chain joins TRBV7-8 to TRBJ1-1, with D possibly matching TRBD1 (6 bases). The CDR3 runs 15 residues. The V and J ends lost 5 bases and 5 bases respectively, with 18 bases between them. The germline CDR1 and CDR2 sequences are SGHVS and FQNEAQ. The CDR3 reads CASSPPGGGRTEAFF. The CDR3 nucleotides are TGTGCCAGCAGCCCGCCGGGAGGGGGGAGGACTGAAGCTTTCTTT.

The chain carries TRBV5-1 and TRBJ2-2; D remains ambiguous. The ends were cut back, 4 bases at V and 3 bases at J, with 10 bases in the middle. This CDR3 has 14 residues. Germline CDR1 SGHRS, CDR2 YFSETQ. CDR3 DNA: TGCGCCAGCAGCGAAAATCCGGACACCGGGGAGCTGTTTTTT. This sequence encodes CASSENPDTGELFF.

The gene calls are TRBV9 and TRBJ2-4, with D tentatively TRBD2 (5 bases). The ends were cut back, 0 bases at V and 1 base at J, with 11 bases in the middle. This CDR3 has 16 amino acids. Per germline, CDR1 SGDLS and CDR2 YYNGEE. CDR3: CASSVDPGSAKNIQYF. CDR3 DNA: TGTGCCAGCAGCGTAGACCCGGGATCCGCCAAAAACATTCAGTACTTC.

The chain recombines TRBV7-2 with TRBJ1-6, with 9 bases aligning to TRBD1. The V segment lost 5 bases and the J segment 6 bases; nucleotides outside the gene matches: 2. CDR1 is SGHTA and CDR2 is FQGNSA in the germline V gene. The CDR3 runs 14 residues. CDR3 protein: CASSEDRGNSPLHF. The CDR3 DNA follows: TGTGCCAGCAGCGAGGACAGGGGTAATTCACCCCTCCACTTT.

Details on this clone: At one boundary the junction diverges from the germline segment, which might be a read error. The J gene is TRBJ2-5, the V gene TRBV7-7, with D possibly matching TRBD2 (5 bases). This CDR3 has 15 amino acids. CDR1 is SSHAT, CDR2 FNYEAQ, per germline (reference sequence). The CDR3 is CASSPRAGPGETQYF. CDR3 DNA sequence: TGTGCTAGCAGCCCCCGCGCGGGCCCCGGAGAGACCCAGTACTTC.

As DNA, the CDR3 is TGTGCCAGCAGCACGAGACAGGGTTTATGGCAGTACTTC. This sequence encodes CASSTRQGLWQYF. The chain uses TRBV12-3 or TRBV12-4 and TRBJ2-7; 7 bases fit TRBD1. The CDR3 runs to 13 residues. With V trimmed by 6 bases and J by 9 bases, 11 bases remained unmatched.

V usage is TRBV3-1 (or the pseudogene TRBV3-2) and J usage is TRBJ2-4; D not certain. The CDR3 runs 14 residues. Germline CDR1 reads LGHDT; CDR2 reads YNNKEL (reference sequence). V lost 4 bases and J lost 4, with 11 bases in between. The CDR3 is CASSPRPEKNIQYF. Written as DNA, the CDR3 is TGTGCCAGCAGCCCCCGGCCGGAGAAAAACATTCAGTACTTC.

V and J are TRBV6-5 and TRBJ2-5; D might be TRBD2 (7 bases). This CDR3 spans 14 amino acids. Germline CDR1 MNHEY, CDR2 SVGAGI. Trimming cost V 8 bases and J 4 bases, with 17 bases left between them. In DNA, the CDR3 is TGTGCCAGCCTCGAGGGGGGGCCCTTAGAGACCCAGTACTTC. This gives the protein CASLEGGPLETQYF.